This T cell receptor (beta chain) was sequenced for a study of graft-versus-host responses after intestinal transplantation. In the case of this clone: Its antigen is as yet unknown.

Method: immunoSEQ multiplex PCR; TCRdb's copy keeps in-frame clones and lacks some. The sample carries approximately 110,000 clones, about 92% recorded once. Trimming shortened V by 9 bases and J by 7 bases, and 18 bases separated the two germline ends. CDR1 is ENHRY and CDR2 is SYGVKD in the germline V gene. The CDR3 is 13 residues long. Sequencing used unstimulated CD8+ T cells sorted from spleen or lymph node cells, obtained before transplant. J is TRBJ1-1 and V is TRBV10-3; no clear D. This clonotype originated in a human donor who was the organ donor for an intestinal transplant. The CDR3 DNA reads TGTGCCATTTCCTTATCTTTTTTCGGTGAAGCTTTCTTT. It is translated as CAISLSFFGEAFF.